Described below is a single TCR beta chain sequence and its context. It has no known antigen specificity. No base-level quality is on record; no much larger clone is a single base apart. TCRbeta CDR3 regions were amplified from genomic DNA using the immunoSEQ Assay, a bias-controlled multiplex PCR. The authors processed their data as follows. The number of nucleated cells in each sample was estimated from the amplification of reference gene primers within the assay. To quantify the absolute abundance of each unique TCRbeta CDR3 rearrangement, sequence reads were collapsed and filtered. Productive Simpson clonality was computed per sample as the square root of Simpson's diversity index over productive rearrangements. What TCRdb holds here is the immuneACCESS table cut down to in-frame rearrangements. Part of the clones is not present; checked against another copy, under half of the missing clones reflect an unresolved V gene, and the others are unexplained. D and trimming come from the DNA, and the V and J calls and clone size come from that table. Within this sample are about 220,000 clones, with 75% to 85% of them counted one time only. The ten largest account for roughly 4.7% of the sample.

This sample is drawn from a study of blood T cell repertoires in COVID-19 (dated by TCRdb to the early 2020s). For context, the study as a whole: The collaborator samples originated in the United States, Italy and Spain and spanned the acute and convalescent phases of COVID-19. The prospective study material was composed of cDNA or gDNA derived from T cells, B-cell-depleted T cells, or PBMCs. Deeply sampled blood TCRbeta repertoires from subjects exposed to, actively infected with, or recovered from COVID-19 were included in the dataset. The repertoires were released in a freely available public database meant as a resource for research on the immune response to SARS-CoV-2. The samples were drawn from two sources: the first 160 participants of the ongoing ImmuneRACE study, and 1,200 or so subjects contributed by 6 global collaborators. Sample metadata almost always included a de-identified subject ID, COVID-19 status, age in years and sex. Where HLA class I and class II types were available, the types were taken from metadata supplied by the sample provider, not from assay-based typing. What the work shows at the level of the full study, not this receptor alone: The amount of clinical and demographic metadata varied by source and participant and was provided uncurated.

Each collaborating institution followed its own protocols to collect whole blood in K2EDTA tubes. Collaborator samples were shipped for TCRbeta analysis as frozen whole blood, isolated PBMCs, or DNA extracted from either sample type. This sequence originates from a woman between 70 and 85 years old with acute or convalescent COVID-19. The material sequenced was peripheral blood.

Here is the DNA: TGCAGTGCTAGTCCCTCTAGCGGGGGACTAAACCAAGAGACCCAGTACTTC. The resulting protein is CSASPSSGGLNQETQYF. The sequence links TRBV20-1 to TRBJ2-5; TRBD2 matches 10 bases in the middle. V is cut back by 3 bases and J by 0 bases, with 10 bases in the junction unmatched. From the cysteine up to the phenylalanine, the CDR3 has a length of 17 residues. Only CDR3 DNA remains: 51 bases, in frame from the first base. CDR1 and CDR2 are read off the germline V gene (reference sequence) as DFQATT and SNEGSKA.